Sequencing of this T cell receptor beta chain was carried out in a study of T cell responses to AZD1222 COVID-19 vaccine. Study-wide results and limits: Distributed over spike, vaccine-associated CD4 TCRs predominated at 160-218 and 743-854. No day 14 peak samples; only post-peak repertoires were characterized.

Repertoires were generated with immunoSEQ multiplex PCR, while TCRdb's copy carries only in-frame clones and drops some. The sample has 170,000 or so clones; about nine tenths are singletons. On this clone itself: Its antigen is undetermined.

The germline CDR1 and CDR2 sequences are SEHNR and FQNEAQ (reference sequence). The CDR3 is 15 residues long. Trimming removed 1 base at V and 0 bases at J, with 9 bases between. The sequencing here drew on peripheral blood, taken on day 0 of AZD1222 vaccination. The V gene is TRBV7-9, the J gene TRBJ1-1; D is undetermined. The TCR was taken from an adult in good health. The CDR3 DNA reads TGTGCCAGCAGCTTAGGAGGGAGAATGAACACTGAAGCTTTCTTT. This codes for CASSLGGRMNTEAFF.